This T cell receptor beta chain was identified during a study of CD8 T cells in Susac syndrome. An input of about 0.45 to 1 ug of RNA was subjected to reverse transcription using random hexamers. Amplification of TCR beta CDR3 across 54 Vbeta and 13 Jbeta was performed with immunoSEQ multiplex PCR. Each CDR3 protein is one row after TCRdb ran MiXCR on the immunoSEQ multiplex PCR reads. The sample consists of some 100,000 distinct CDR3 sequences, around 95% of them appearing once. The CDR3 runs 17 residues. Per the germline V gene, CDR1 is LGHDT and CDR2 is YNNKEL (reference sequence). Trimming at V came to 3 bases and at J to 1 base, leaving 7 bases not matched to a gene. The authors sequenced TCR beta from blood CD8+ and CD4+ T cells. TEMRA cells were FACS-enriched, and CD8+ and CD4+ T cells were isolated negatively.

The clonotype comes from a human donor in good health. Sequencing used CD4+ T cells from PBMCs. The chain couples TRBV3-1 to TRBJ2-1; TRBD1 matches 9 bases. The CDR3 is CASSQTPGQGSYNEQFF. As DNA, the CDR3 is TGTGCCAGCAGCCAGACACCGGGACAGGGATCCTACAATGAGCAGTTCTTC.